Below are 23 T cell receptor beta chains sequenced from a single sample in a study of T-cell reconstitution after alpha-beta-depleted transplantation in children. Construction of the TCRbeta library involved unique molecular identifiers. TCRdb reprocessed the PCR reads via MiXCR and lists one record per CDR3 protein. The sample includes 350,000 to 400,000 distinct CDR3 sequences, roughly 22% of them seen just once. Sequencing used PBMCs from the stem cell graft donor, obtained from the stem cell graft. These receptors were obtained from a human donor who donated a stem cell graft to a child with acute myeloid leukemia.

This clonotype was picked up many times. Compared with germline, one end of the junction differs, possibly owing to a read error. V usage is TRBV12-3 or TRBV12-4 and J usage is TRBJ2-1; TRBD2 aligns across 8 bases. There are 13 residues in the CDR3. In DNA form, the CDR3 reads TGTGCCAGCAGTTTAGCGTGGAGCGGGAGTTGTCTCTTC. This gives the protein CASSLAWSGSCLF.

This clonotype has a count of ten or more. This rearrangement joins TRBV20-1 to TRBJ2-5, with D possibly being TRBD1 or TRBD2 (5 bases each). This CDR3 contains 13 residues. V was cut by 1 base and J by 5 bases, with 11 bases left in between. The germline V gene encodes CDR1 DFQATT and CDR2 SNEGSKA (reference sequence). CDR3 nucleotide sequence: TGCAGTGCTAGAGGGGGGTATGGGGAGACCCAGTACTTC. It yields the protein CSARGGYGETQYF.

This clonotype was found many times. The chain has TRBV6-5 and TRBJ2-4; 7 bases line up with TRBD2. After removal of 2 bases from V and 9 bases from J, the junction contained 10 bases not matched to a gene. The CDR3 length is 15 residues. Germline V gene data show CDR1 as MNHEY and CDR2 as SVGAGI. The CDR3 nucleotides are TGTGCCAGCAGTTACCAGCTAGCGGCCTCGGGCATTCAGTACTTC. It specifies CASSYQLAASGIQYF.

This clonotype has a handful of counts. The V call is TRBV10-3, the J call TRBJ2-1, with 8 positions matching TRBD2. This CDR3 has 14 residues. After removal of 3 bases from V and 6 bases from J, the junction contained 4 bases not matched to a gene. Germline V gives CDR1 ENHRY, CDR2 SYGVKD. This CDR3 is CAISDRGLANEQFF. CDR3 sequence (DNA): TGTGCCATCAGTGATAGAGGACTAGCCAATGAGCAGTTCTTC.

The rearrangement links TRBV6-5 to TRBJ1-6; D might be TRBD1 (6 bases). Between the trimmed V and J ends, which lost 2 bases and 7 bases, there was a span of 15 bases. Germline V gene data show CDR1 as MNHEY and CDR2 as SVGAGI. The CDR3 runs 16 residues. The CDR3 DNA sequence: TGTGCCAGCAGTTACGACCCAGGGGCAAGGAATTCACCCCTCCACTTT. Protein: CASSYDPGARNSPLHF.

The chain has TRBV4-2 and TRBJ2-1; the D is unclear. The CDR3 extends over 14 amino acids. The germline V gene encodes CDR1 LGHNA and CDR2 YNFKEQ. V was clipped by 1 base and J by 7 bases, with 11 bases between them. The CDR3 sequence is CASSQGTELNEQFF. Written as DNA, the CDR3 is TGTGCCAGCAGCCAAGGGACGGAGCTAAATGAGCAGTTCTTC.

The CDR3 DNA is TGTGCCAGCAGCTTAGGGGGAGCCCTCTCCTACGAGCAGTACTTC. Translation gives CASSLGGALSYEQYF. This chain uses TRBV7-9 with TRBJ2-7, with TRBD2 as a possible D gene (5 bases). Deletions cut 1 base from V and 0 bases from J, with 10 bases between. The germline V gene encodes CDR1 SEHNR and CDR2 FQNEAQ (reference sequence). The CDR3 length is 15 residues.

This sequence joins TRBV12-3 or TRBV12-4 and TRBJ2-1; D not certain. The CDR3 spans 12 residues. Trimming took off 7 bases at V and 1 base at J, with 5 bases between the two ends. The CDR3 DNA is TGTGCCAGCATAAGTTCCTACAATGAGCAGTTCTTC. Protein sequence: CASISSYNEQFF.

The chain is built from TRBV28 and TRBJ1-2; D ambiguous. Germline values: CDR1 MDHEN, CDR2 SYDVKM. The CDR3 is 12 residues long. V dropped 3 bases and J dropped 8 bases, with 10 bases sitting between them. CDR3 DNA: TGTGCCAGCAGTTTGGGGAGAGGAGGCTACACCTTC. It translates to CASSLGRGGYTF.

Ten or more counts support this clonotype. The gene calls are TRBV10-3 and TRBJ2-5; D is tentatively TRBD1 or TRBD2 (5 bases each). CDR3 size: 12 residues. V was shortened by 4 bases and J by 5 bases, with 8 bases between the two germline ends. The germline V gene encodes CDR1 ENHRY and CDR2 SYGVKD. This chain's CDR3 is CAISGRDETQYF. The CDR3 region has the DNA TGTGCCATCAGTGGCAGGGACGAGACCCAGTACTTC.

The chain joins TRBV2 to TRBJ2-7; 7 nucleotides line up with TRBD2. With 7 bases clipped from V and 7 bases from J, the junction kept 13 bases outside the gene matches. This CDR3 contains 14 residues. CDR1 SNHLY and CDR2 FYNNEI come from the germline V gene. The CDR3 sequence is CASTLFGRAGEQYF. In nucleotides, the CDR3 is TGTGCCAGCACCCTCTTTGGGAGGGCTGGAGAGCAGTACTTC.

Many counts were recorded for this clonotype. At one of its ends the junction is not consistent with the germline gene, which may arise from a read error. V gene TRBV4-1 combines with J gene TRBJ2-1; unclear D gene. CDR3 length: 11 residues. The germline gives CDR1 MGHRA, CDR2 YSYEKL. The CDR3 coding sequence is TGTGCCAGCAGCAGGTACAATGAGCAGTTCTTC. Amino acids: CASSRYNEQFF.

In this sample, this clonotype turned up a few times. The rearrangement uses TRBV12-3 or TRBV12-4 and TRBJ2-1; TRBD2 might be the D (5 bases). CDR3 length: 15 amino acids. The V end was cut by 8 bases, the J end by 1 base, with 15 bases between. The DNA of the CDR3 is TGTGCCAGCGGGGAGCTCCGGGCATCCTACAATGAGCAGTTCTTC. Translating gives CASGELRASYNEQFF.

The chain couples TRBV7-2 to TRBJ1-5; D unclear. Trimming left V 2 bases short and J 1 base short, with 6 bases between. Germline assignment: CDR1 SGHTA and CDR2 FQGNSA. This CDR3 comprises 14 residues. In DNA, the CDR3 is TGTGCCAGCAGCTTAATACTGAGCAATCAGCCCCAGCATTTT. Protein sequence: CASSLILSNQPQHF.

The table lists this clonotype with many counts. This rearrangement joins TRBV7-9 to TRBJ2-2, with TRBD1 matching over 9 bases. The CDR3 runs to 15 residues. J gave up 2 bases and V 6 bases, and 4 bases lay outside the gene matches. From germline, CDR1 is SEHNR and CDR2 FQNEAQ (reference sequence). The CDR3 region is CASSPGQGNTGELFF. CDR3 bases: TGTGCCAGCAGTCCGGGACAGGGTAACACCGGGGAGCTGTTTTTT.

This clonotype was recorded once. A read error may explain this, as a much larger clone is one base away. The chain links TRBV10-3 to TRBJ2-7, with TRBD2 as a possible D gene (5 bases). Germline V gene data show CDR1 as ENHRY and CDR2 as SYGVKD. The CDR3 is made up of 14 amino acids. The ends were cut back, 7 bases at V and 4 bases at J, with 17 bases in the middle. CDR3 in amino acids: CAITTGRGDYEQYF. In nucleotides, the CDR3 is TGTGCCATCACCACCGGACGGGGAGATTACGAGCAGTACTTC.

The table lists this clonotype with many counts. The rearrangement uses TRBV7-2 and TRBJ2-3; no firm D call. Looked up from germline, CDR1 is SGHTA and CDR2 is FQGNSA. V lost 2 bases, J lost 4 bases, and 7 bases lay in between. There are 13 residues in the CDR3. The CDR3 region has the DNA TGTGCCAGCAGCTTACAGGCGGCAGATACGCAGTATTTT. It is translated as CASSLQAADTQYF.

This chain links TRBV24-1 with TRBJ1-1; D is unresolved. Trimming stripped 3 bases from V and 1 base from J, with 5 bases between. Germline CDR1 KGHDR, CDR2 SFDVKD. This CDR3 contains 13 residues. The CDR3 sequence is CATSDAENTEAFF. CDR3 sequence (DNA): TGTGCCACCAGTGATGCAGAGAACACTGAAGCTTTCTTT.

This clonotype has at least ten counts. The chain couples TRBV5-1 to TRBJ2-3, with TRBD2 identical over 9 bases. J lost 4 bases, V lost 6 bases, and 3 bases had no gene match. Germline loops: CDR1 SGHRS, CDR2 YFSETQ. This CDR3 region has 13 residues. Written as DNA, the CDR3 is TGCGCCAGCATAGCGGGAGAAGCAGATACGCAGTATTTT. Residues: CASIAGEADTQYF.

This clonotype was found many times. The rearrangement joins TRBV6-5 to TRBJ2-2; 10 bases are a match to TRBD2. The CDR3 loop spans 15 amino acids. J lost 4 bases, V lost 7 bases, and 6 bases had no gene match. In germline, CDR1 is MNHEY, CDR2 SVGAGI. This chain's CDR3 is CASTLLAGTTGELFF. DNA for the CDR3: TGTGCCAGCACGTTACTAGCGGGAACCACCGGGGAGCTGTTTTTT.

The chain recombines TRBV10-2 with TRBJ2-3, with D perhaps TRBD2 (5 bases). CDR3 length: 10 residues. V dropped 7 bases and J dropped 10 bases, with 9 bases sitting between them. Germline V CDR1 and CDR2: WSHSY, SAAADI. CDR3 residues: CASNLAAQYF. For the CDR3, the DNA is TGCGCCAGCAACCTAGCAGCGCAGTATTTT.

A few counts support this clonotype. The chain has TRBV10-2 and TRBJ2-1; D possibly corresponds to TRBD2 (6 bases). The germline CDR1 and CDR2 sequences are WSHSY and SAAADI. The germline V and J ends were trimmed by 0 bases and 7 bases, with 13 bases remaining between them. The CDR3 extends over 15 amino acids. This chain's CDR3 is CASSESDGRGNEQFF. In DNA, the CDR3 is TGCGCCAGCAGTGAGTCGGACGGGAGAGGTAATGAGCAGTTCTTC.

This chain uses TRBV11-1 with TRBJ2-1; maybe TRBD1 (6 bases). The CDR3 has 19 amino acids. The germline gives CDR1 SGHAT, CDR2 FQDESV (reference sequence). V was clipped by 5 bases and J by 0 bases, with 23 bases between them. Written as DNA, the CDR3 is TGTGCCAGCAGCCGGACAGTTTTTGGGGCCGGAGGCTCCTACAATGAGCAGTTCTTC. This codes for CASSRTVFGAGGSYNEQFF.